A single sample gave rise to the 7 T cell receptor beta chains below, sequenced in a study of shared clonotypes between healthy human individuals. Only in-frame clones appear in the TCRdb table, and some are missing; sequencing was by immunoSEQ multiplex PCR. The data hold around 2,000,000 clones, with 95% observed a single time. Sequencing used naive CD4+ T cells sorted from blood. Subset specified: CD45RA+ positively selected. The source is a man aged 18-30 years in good health.

The rearrangement links TRBV5-1 to TRBJ1-5, with D hard to call. Trimming removed 0 bases at V and 4 bases at J, with 11 bases between. The V gene's germline CDR1 is SGHRS and CDR2 YFSETQ. This CDR3 is built from 15 residues. CDR3 protein: CASSLEGLRNQPQHF. The CDR3 DNA follows: TGCGCCAGCAGCTTGGAAGGGCTCCGGAATCAGCCCCAGCATTTT.

A remark on this clone: The junction departs from germline at one end; a sequencing error may be responsible. This sequence joins TRBV7-7 and TRBJ1-5; TRBD1 might be the D (6 bases). The CDR3 runs 14 residues. Looked up from germline, CDR1 is SSHAT and CDR2 is FNYEAQ (reference sequence). CDR3 sequence: CASSLRSGDQPQHF. The CDR3 region has the DNA TGTGCTAGCAGCTTGCGTTCAGGGGATCAGCCCCAGCATTTT.

V gene TRBV5-1 combines with J gene TRBJ1-4; TRBD1 is a possible D gene (6 bases). V lost 3 bases and J lost 9, with 15 bases in between. CDR3 length equals 14 residues. The germline V gene has CDR1 SGHRS and CDR2 YFSETQ. CDR3: CASSSQIQGQKLFF. CDR3 in DNA: TGCGCCAGCAGCTCCCAAATACAGGGACAAAAACTGTTTTTT. The full variable domain, its missing parts supplied by reference TRBV5-1 and TRBJ1-4, is KAGVTQTPRYLIKTRGQQVTLSCSPISGHRSVSWYQQTPGQGLQFLFEYFSETQRNKGNFPGRFSGRQFSNSRSEMNVSTLELGDSALYLCASSSQIQGQKLFFGSGTQLSVL.

The V call is TRBV9, the J call TRBJ2-1, with a possible D match to TRBD1 (6 bases). Germline V gene lookup returns CDR1 SGDLS and CDR2 YYNGEE. The V and J ends lost 0 bases and 0 bases respectively, with 10 bases between them. CDR3 length equals 16 residues. This CDR3 reads CASSVATGSSYNEQFF. The DNA for the CDR3 is TGTGCCAGCAGCGTAGCAACAGGGAGCTCCTACAATGAGCAGTTCTTC.

The J gene is TRBJ2-1, the V gene TRBV5-1, with D tentatively TRBD2 (6 bases). Trimming left V 0 bases short and J 2 bases short, with 9 bases between. Germline CDR1 reads SGHRS; CDR2 reads YFSETQ. This CDR3 has 15 residues. CDR3 residues: CASSLASATYNEQFF. CDR3 in DNA: TGCGCCAGCAGCTTGGCTAGCGCAACCTACAATGAGCAGTTCTTC.

V gene TRBV29-1 combines with J gene TRBJ2-2, with 8 nucleotides matching TRBD2. Per germline, CDR1 SQVTM and CDR2 ANQGSEA. This CDR3 region has 16 residues. The V segment lost 6 bases and the J segment 0 bases; nucleotides outside the gene matches: 9. CDR3 loop: CSVQLNGRANTGELFF. CDR3 in DNA: TGCAGCGTCCAGCTCAACGGGAGGGCGAACACCGGGGAGCTGTTTTTT.

The rearrangement links TRBV11-2 to TRBJ2-3; 7 bases agree with TRBD2. From germline, CDR1 is SGHAT and CDR2 FQNNGV. V was clipped by 5 bases and J by 0 bases; unmatched bases: 14. There are 18 residues in the CDR3. CDR3 bases: TGTGCCAGCAGCATTACGTGGCTAGCGGACTCCAGCACAGATACGCAGTATTTT. This codes for CASSITWLADSSTDTQYF.